These 21 T cell receptor beta chains originate from one sample sequenced in a study of blood T cell repertoires in COVID-19. Profiling relied on immunoSEQ multiplex PCR, and the TCRdb table lists in-frame clones only, not all of them. There are 180,000 or so clones in the sample; over 75% occur only once, and 9.8% lies in the top ten. Sequencing was carried out using peripheral blood. These receptors were collected from a woman older than 75 with acute or convalescent COVID-19.

This chain uses TRBV14 with TRBJ1-3; 9 bases fit TRBD1. Germline values: CDR1 SGHDN, CDR2 FVKESK. The CDR3 length is 15 residues. V lost 8 bases to trimming and J lost 0 bases; unmatched junction nucleotides: 5. The CDR3 DNA reads as TGTGCCAGCTCCGGGACAGGGACCTCTGGAAACACCATATATTTT. It specifies CASSGTGTSGNTIYF.

The chain has TRBV6-5 and TRBJ2-1; 7 nucleotides align to TRBD2. Germline assignment: CDR1 MNHEY and CDR2 SVGAGI. The CDR3 spans 13 residues. V lost 6 bases and J lost 5; bases outside the gene matches: 4. The CDR3 here is CASRPSGHNEQFF. DNA of the CDR3: TGTGCCAGCAGGCCTAGCGGACACAATGAGCAGTTCTTC.

The J gene is TRBJ2-6, the V gene TRBV6-5; TRBD1 aligns across 9 bases. Per the germline V gene, CDR1 is MNHEY and CDR2 is SVGAGI. The CDR3 sequence is 15 residues long. The ends lost 10 bases at V and 0 bases at J; junction bases unmatched: 4. In DNA, the CDR3 is TGTGCCACGGGACAGGGATTCTCTGGGGCCAACGTCCTGACTTTC. Protein: CATGQGFSGANVLTF.

This clone appeared once. The chain has TRBV18 and TRBJ2-3, with 10 bases matching TRBD2. V was pared by 5 bases and J by 0 bases, with 2 bases of the junction left unmatched. Germline loops: CDR1 KGHSH, CDR2 LQKENI. This CDR3 has 15 residues. CDR3 region: CASSRAGGSTDTQYF. For the CDR3, the DNA is TGTGCCAGCTCAAGAGCGGGGGGGAGCACAGATACGCAGTATTTT. Looking up the rest from reference TRBV18 and TRBJ2-3 gives the full variable domain: NAGVMQNPRHLVRRRGQEARLRCSPMKGHSHVYWYRQLPEEGLKFMVYLQKENIIDESGMPKERFSAEFPKEGPSILRIQQVVRGDSAAYFCASSRAGGSTDTQYFGPGTRLTVL.

The sample holds one count of this clone. This rearrangement joins TRBV29-1 to TRBJ2-2; 7 bases line up with TRBD2. The CDR3 contains 15 residues. The V segment lost 2 bases and the J segment 1 base; nucleotides outside the gene matches: 4. Germline V CDR1 and CDR2: SQVTM, ANQGSEA. The CDR3 is CSVERGVGNTGELFF. The CDR3 region has the DNA TGCAGCGTTGAACGGGGGGTAGGGAACACCGGGGAGCTGTTTTTT.

The genes are TRBV29-1 and TRBJ2-2, with D tentatively TRBD2 (6 bases). V gave up 7 bases and J gave up 0 bases, with 12 bases separating them. This CDR3 contains 14 residues. The germline V gene has CDR1 SQVTM and CDR2 ANQGSEA. CDR3 coding DNA: TGCAGCGCTTCCGGGACTCCGAACACCGGGGAGCTGTTTTTT. Translating gives CSASGTPNTGELFF.

J is TRBJ2-3 and V is TRBV25-1; TRBD1 matches at 7 bases. This CDR3 is 13 amino acids long. Germline V gives CDR1 MGHDK, CDR2 SYGVNS. V dropped 9 bases and J dropped 7; count of bases not matched to a gene: 10. CDR3 residues: CASNDRVSYTQYF. The CDR3 DNA reads as TGTGCCAGTAATGACAGGGTTTCATATACGCAGTATTTT.

The J gene is TRBJ1-5, the V gene TRBV30, with D perhaps matching TRBD1 (5 bases). CDR3 length: 13 residues. The V gene's germline CDR1 is GTSNPN and CDR2 SVGIG (reference sequence). The ends were cut back, 4 bases at V and 4 bases at J, with 11 bases in the middle. The CDR3 DNA is TGTGCCTGGAAGGAGGGGCCTAATCAGCCCCAGCATTTT. Its translation is CAWKEGPNQPQHF.

This clone was detected only a few times. V is TRBV7-9 and J is TRBJ1-3, with D perhaps TRBD1 (5 bases). The CDR3 contains 14 residues. V was shortened by 6 bases and J by 3 bases, with 12 bases between the two germline ends. Germline V gene sequence: CDR1 SEHNR, CDR2 FQNEAQ (reference sequence). CDR3 in amino acids: CASSHRQRGNTIYF. As DNA, the CDR3 is TGTGCCAGCAGTCACAGACAGCGTGGAAACACCATATATTTT.

J is TRBJ2-7 and V is TRBV7-9; possibly TRBD2 for D (6 bases). CDR1 is SEHNR, CDR2 FQNEAQ, per germline (reference sequence). Trimming took off 1 base at V and 6 bases at J, with 10 bases between the two ends. The CDR3 has 13 residues. As DNA, the CDR3 is TGTGCCAGCAGCTTAGAATTCGGGGGCGAGCAGTACTTC. Amino acid sequence: CASSLEFGGEQYF.

The rearrangement joins TRBV3-1 (or the pseudogene TRBV3-2) to TRBJ1-1; 7 nucleotides match TRBD1. CDR3 size: 13 residues. V trimming: 6 bases; J trimming: 1 base; junction bases outside the gene matches: 2. CDR1 and CDR2 from the germline V gene are LGHDT and YNNKEL (reference sequence). CDR3 nucleotides: TGTGCCAGCAGTGGGACAGCGAACACTGAAGCTTTCTTT. This encodes CASSGTANTEAFF.

V usage is TRBV7-3 and J usage is TRBJ2-1; D may be TRBD2 (5 bases). The CDR3 totals 11 residues. Trimming cost V 5 bases and J 8 bases, with 7 bases left between them. Germline V gene data show CDR1 as SGHTA and CDR2 as FQGTGA. The CDR3 reads CASSPGDEQFF. For the CDR3, the DNA is TGTGCCAGCAGCCCCGGGGATGAGCAGTTCTTC.

This chain links TRBV5-1 with TRBJ2-2; D not resolved. The CDR3 runs 16 residues. CDR1 SGHRS and CDR2 YFSETQ come from the germline V gene. V was shortened by 3 bases and J by 4 bases, with 16 bases between the two germline ends. The CDR3 reads CASSSLGGIGTGELFF. Here the CDR3 DNA reads TGCGCCAGCAGCTCCCTAGGTGGCATCGGCACCGGGGAGCTGTTTTTT.

The chain couples TRBV30 to TRBJ2-5; D is uncertain. Germline CDR1 reads GTSNPN; CDR2 reads SVGIG (reference sequence). This CDR3 has 12 residues. V was pared by 7 bases and J by 2 bases, with 11 bases between. The CDR3 is CAFSLSQETQYF. DNA for the CDR3: TGTGCCTTCTCGCTTAGTCAAGAGACCCAGTACTTC.

This rearrangement joins TRBV9 to TRBJ2-3; 12 positions match TRBD2. V was pared by 3 bases and J by 5 bases, with 4 bases of the junction left unmatched. CDR3 size: 15 residues. Germline CDR1 and CDR2: SGDLS and YYNGEE. The CDR3 here is CASSDRLAGEDTQYF. CDR3 in DNA: TGTGCCAGCAGCGACCGACTAGCGGGAGAAGATACGCAGTATTTT.

This clone appeared a single time. The rearrangement joins TRBV5-6 to TRBJ2-5; 7 bases line up with TRBD2. Germline V lookup: CDR1 SGHDT, CDR2 YYEEEE. The trim removed 2 bases at V and 4 bases at J, leaving 8 bases unmatched. The CDR3 totals 15 residues. CDR3 sequence reads: CASSLPRGLRETQYF. The CDR3 bases are TGTGCCAGCAGCTTACCTCGGGGACTAAGAGAGACCCAGTACTTC. Looking up the rest from reference TRBV5-6 and TRBJ2-5 gives the full variable domain: DAGVTQSPTHLIKTRGQQVTLRCSPKSGHDTVSWYQQALGQGPQFIFQYYEEEERQRGNFPDRFSGHQFPNYSSELNVNALLLGDSALYLCASSLPRGLRETQYFGPGTRLLVL.

V is TRBV27 and J is TRBJ2-2; weak D call: TRBD2 (5 bases). Trimming stripped 6 bases from V and 4 bases from J, with 18 bases between. This CDR3 has 16 residues. Germline CDR1 reads MNHEY; CDR2 reads SMNVEV (reference sequence). DNA for the CDR3: TGTGCCAGCAGCCAACTCGGAGGACTGAGCACCGGGGAGCTGTTTTTT. Translation gives CASSQLGGLSTGELFF.

The chain recombines TRBV12-3 or TRBV12-4 with TRBJ1-2, with a tentative D call TRBD1 (6 bases). This CDR3 is built from 13 residues. Trimming removed 7 bases at V and 4 bases at J, with 13 bases between. CDR3 in DNA: TGTGCCAGCACCTGGACAGCCGGCTATGGCTACACCTTC. Translating gives CASTWTAGYGYTF.

This sequence joins TRBV10-3 and TRBJ2-7; tentative D call: TRBD1 (5 bases). V lost 1 base, J lost 6 bases, and 10 bases lay in between. The CDR3 has 13 amino acids. Germline V lookup: CDR1 ENHRY, CDR2 SYGVKD. The CDR3 is CAISEWGPLEQYF. The CDR3 DNA reads as TGTGCCATCAGTGAGTGGGGCCCCCTCGAGCAGTACTTC.

CDR3: CASSLDAGDEQYF. CDR3 in DNA: TGTGCCAGCAGCTTAGATGCCGGGGACGAGCAGTACTTC. This sequence joins TRBV13 and TRBJ2-7, with D perhaps matching TRBD2 (5 bases). V was cut by 1 base and J by 5 bases, with 9 bases left in between. Germline lookup yields CDR1 PRHDT and CDR2 FYEKMQ (reference sequence). This CDR3 has 13 amino acids.

The V gene is TRBV29-1, the J gene TRBJ1-1; D gene ambiguous. Germline assignment: CDR1 SQVTM and CDR2 ANQGSEA. The V gene lost 7 bases and the J gene lost 3 bases, with 9 bases spanning the gap. The CDR3 length is 11 residues. In DNA, the CDR3 is TGCAGCGGAGAGGAGGACACTGAAGCTTTCTTT. Translation gives CSGEEDTEAFF.